This T cell receptor beta chain came from a study of technical replicates of blood from a few donors. Profiled with immunoSEQ multiplex PCR; TCRdb holds only in-frame clones, not every one. This table holds about 81,000 clones, approximately 78% found once. The CDR3 has 20 residues. The TCR sequence derives from a human donor in good health. Some clones in this sample may be carry-over from other donors' samples. V usage is TRBV21-1 and J usage is TRBJ2-4; the D call of TRBD1 is as the table states it, not checked on the DNA. TRBV21-1 is noted as a pseudogene. Input material: PBMCs. CDR3 in amino acids: CASSPRVCRDRGDTKNIQYF. The CDR3 DNA reads TGTGCCAGCAGCCCAAGGGTCTGTCGGGACAGGGGCGATACCAAAAACATTCAGTACTTC.